This T cell receptor (beta chain) originates from a study of human thymus T cells (dated by TCRdb to 2018 to 2020). Broadly, across the study: TCR alpha and beta repertoires from fewer than ten infant thymus samples and a few related peripheral blood samples were characterized in the study. Donor ages ranged from about 6 to 250 days, and the cohort comprised 5 to 7 male and a couple of female infants. What the authors observed across the whole study: On average, thymus samples gave roughly 800,000 unique TCRB clonotypes, whereas blood samples gave about 84,000. Usage of V and J gene segments appeared to be biased in both the thymic and the peripheral blood repertoires.

Comment on this clone: Its antigen remains undetermined. Base qualities were left out, and no much larger clone turns up one base away.

The immunoSEQ multiplex PCR assay was used to amplify the TCRB and TCRAD loci from a standardized amount of quality-controlled genomic DNA. The V(D)J region was spanned by amplicons of a length sufficient to cover the CDR3 and to identify V and J genes. The commercial immunoSEQ service was used to sequence amplicons on an Illumina platform. The study's own analysis went as follows. Primer bias and sequencing errors were corrected as previously described, and TCRAD and TCRB definitions were based on the IMGT database. Analysis of the repertoires was done with immunoSEQ Analyzer 3.0 and VDJTools and included basic statistics, V/J segment usage, diversity estimates, rarefaction and pairwise overlap. Diversity was estimated with Chao1, ChaoE, Efron-Thisted, Shannon and inverse Simpson indices, and also on datasets down-sampled to the smallest sample. Repertoire overlap was assessed by strict matching of CDR3 nucleotide sequence, V gene and J gene, and clustering was done by Jaccard-based multidimensional scaling. This is the immuneACCESS table as TCRdb keeps it, with only in-frame sequences that have V and J called. A part of the clones is gone; compared with another copy, unresolved V genes explain less than half, and the rest is unexplained. V and J calls and clone size are those listed in that table; D and trimming were worked out from the DNA. The sample yields 54,000 or so clones; approximately 93% were counted once. The ten biggest clones cover nearly 6% of the sample.

The germline V gene (reference sequence) yields GTSNPN for CDR1 and SVGIG for CDR2. The CDR3 sequence holds 13 residues, the cysteine and phenylalanine included. Only CDR3 DNA remains: 39 bases, in frame from the first base. At the junction V is shortened by 1 base and J by 3 bases, with 10 bases in between. In Finland, the donors were immunologically healthy infants who were having open corrective cardiac surgery for congenital heart defects. During surgery, a small about 0.5-1 mL aliquot of peripheral blood was collected from four of the eight donors. For the blood samples, genomic DNA was extracted from all available leukocytes instead of from a set number of cells. ACK lysis buffer was used to remove erythrocytes from blood, and the leukocytes were stored at -70 degrees C as pellets. A QIAsymphony instrument was used to extract genomic DNA from frozen cell pellets.

This sequence uses TRBV30 and TRBJ2-7, with a tentative D gene TRBD2 over 5 matching bases. The receptor was isolated from a boy under three years old with a congenital heart defect but otherwise immunologically healthy. The sample was blood. CDR3 sequence: CAWSEGEIYEQYF. Here is the DNA: TGTGCCTGGAGTGAGGGAGAGATCTACGAGCAGTACTTC. With all but the CDR3 taken from the reference TRBV30 and TRBJ2-7 genes, the full variable domain is: SQTIHQWPATLVQPVGSPLSLECTVEGTSNPNLYWYRQAAGRGLQLLFYSVGIGQISSEVPQNLSASRPQDRQFILSSKKLLLSDSGFYLCAWSEGEIYEQYFGPGTRLTVT.